These 24 T cell receptor beta chains were sequenced from one sample in a study of early T cells in non-severe SARS-CoV-2 infection (dated by TCRdb to 2020 to 2023). Libraries came from 5' RACE. These reads were obtained on a NextSeq 500. The raw public data were reprocessed by TCRdb itself: fastp quality trimming at Q25, MiXCR clonotype calling, in-frame beta chains only. Every entry covers one CDR3 protein and lists the most common genes and DNA from its rows. A total of approximately 64,000 distinct CDR3 sequences appear in this sample, 18% of them only once. The ten largest make up about 8.8% of the sample. The sample in question was whole blood, obtained at baseline. The receptors were gathered from an adult who was a healthcare worker with PCR-confirmed SARS-CoV-2 infection or an uninfected control (not recorded which).

V gene TRBV24-1 combines with J gene TRBJ2-2, with TRBD1 as a possible D gene (8 bases). The germline V gene has CDR1 KGHDR and CDR2 SFDVKD. Trimming took off 12 bases at V and 6 bases at J, with 16 bases between the two ends. The CDR3 is made up of 13 amino acids. The CDR3 here is CAARTGRAGELFF. CDR3 DNA sequence: TGTGCCGCTCGGACAGGGAGGGCCGGGGAGCTGTTTTTT.

In its sample, this clonotype was seen many times. V gene TRBV6-1 combines with J gene TRBJ1-3; 7 bases line up with TRBD1. The germline gives CDR1 MNHNS, CDR2 SASEGT. The CDR3 runs to 16 residues. Germline trimming cut 10 bases from V and 0 bases from J; bases unmatched to any gene: 12. The DNA for the CDR3 is TGTGCCATTCTCTATTTGGGACAGTACTCTGGAAACACCATATATTTT. Its protein product is CAILYLGQYSGNTIYF.

This clonotype came up many times. This chain joins TRBV7-2 and TRBJ2-3; tentatively, D is TRBD1 (6 bases). Germline-derived CDR1 and CDR2 are SGHTA and FQGNSA. V lost 5 bases to trimming and J lost 2 bases, with 11 bases between them. CDR3 size: 14 residues. The CDR3 DNA is TGTGCCAGCAGCGTCACAGGGCCCACAGATACGCAGTATTTT. It specifies CASSVTGPTDTQYF.

The genes are TRBV4-2 and TRBJ1-4; maybe TRBD1 (5 bases). Trimming took 0 bases from V and 11 from J, leaving 13 bases between them. Germline assignment: CDR1 LGHNA and CDR2 YNFKEQ. The CDR3 covers 14 residues. CDR3 bases: TGTGCCAGCAGCCAAGATAAAAAGGGGCAGAAACTGTTTTTT. This translates into CASSQDKKGQKLFF.

At least ten counts were recorded for this clonotype. V usage is TRBV19 and J usage is TRBJ1-1; D is undetermined. This CDR3 has 13 residues. Trimming cost V 7 bases and J 1 base, with 10 bases left between them. Germline values: CDR1 LNHDA, CDR2 SQIVND (reference sequence). The DNA of the CDR3 is TGTGCCAGTAATCGGAAGCCGAACACTGAAGCTTTCTTT. It encodes CASNRKPNTEAFF. Full variable domain (rest looked up from reference TRBV19 and TRBJ1-1): DGGITQSPKYLFRKEGQNVTLSCEQNLNHDAMYWYRQDPGQGLRLIYYSQIVNDFQKGDIAEGYSVSREKKESFPLTVTSAQKNPTAFYLCASNRKPNTEAFFGQGTRLTVV.

This clonotype was seen more than once but under ten times. The rearrangement joins TRBV6-5 to TRBJ2-7; 9 bases line up with TRBD1. CDR3 size: 15 residues. With V trimmed by 6 bases and J by 5 bases, 11 bases remained unmatched. The V gene's germline CDR1 is MNHEY and CDR2 SVGAGI. This CDR3 is CASREGQGALNEQYF. The CDR3 coding sequence is TGTGCCAGCAGGGAGGGACAGGGAGCCCTCAACGAGCAGTACTTC.

This clonotype was counted at least ten times. The chain joins TRBV28 to TRBJ2-3, with 8 positions matching TRBD2. The junction had 12 bases not matched to a gene; V was cut back by 5 bases and J by 2 bases. This CDR3 has 17 amino acids. Germline CDR1 and CDR2: MDHEN and SYDVKM. The CDR3 loop reads CASSPSGGGRNTDTQYF. In DNA form, the CDR3 reads TGTGCCAGCAGTCCCTCCGGCGGGGGGCGGAACACAGATACGCAGTATTTT.

The V gene is TRBV3-1, the J gene TRBJ2-4; TRBD1 matches 7 bases. CDR1 LGHDT and CDR2 YNNKEL come from the germline V gene (reference sequence). The CDR3 has 15 residues. The J segment lost 5 bases and the V segment lost 1 base, leaving 5 bases of the junction unmatched. The CDR3 spells CASSQVGGWENIQYF. The CDR3 DNA reads as TGTGCCAGCAGCCAAGTAGGGGGCTGGGAAAACATTCAGTACTTC.

This chain joins TRBV6-5 and TRBJ2-2, with a weak D call TRBD1 (5 bases). This CDR3 comprises 14 residues. The V end was cut by 4 bases, the J end by 3 bases, with 9 bases between. Germline V CDR1 and CDR2: MNHEY, SVGAGI. The CDR3: CASSFRVYTGELFF. The CDR3 DNA is TGTGCCAGCAGTTTCAGGGTCTACACCGGGGAGCTGTTTTTT.

V and J are TRBV20-1 and TRBJ2-1; the D is unclear. CDR1 is DFQATT and CDR2 is SNEGSKA in the germline V gene (reference sequence). The V and J ends lost 7 bases and 5 bases respectively, with 12 bases between them. This CDR3 contains 12 residues. CDR3: CSVPEDNNEQFF. CDR3 DNA: TGCAGTGTTCCAGAAGATAACAATGAGCAGTTCTTC.

The V gene is TRBV7-2, the J gene TRBJ2-3; D remains unclear. This CDR3 has 15 residues. V lost 0 bases and J lost 2, with 9 bases in between. Germline values: CDR1 SGHTA, CDR2 FQGNSA. The CDR3 loop is CASSLAGALTDTQYF. DNA for the CDR3: TGTGCCAGCAGCTTAGCAGGTGCCCTCACAGATACGCAGTATTTT.

This clonotype was recorded a few times. This sequence joins TRBV9 and TRBJ1-1; weak D call: TRBD1 (5 bases). V lost 0 bases and J lost 1, with 10 bases in between. This CDR3 comprises 15 residues. Germline lookup yields CDR1 SGDLS and CDR2 YYNGEE. CDR3 sequence: CASSVVPGPNTEAFF. In DNA form, the CDR3 reads TGTGCCAGCAGCGTAGTACCGGGACCGAACACTGAAGCTTTCTTT.

This clonotype appeared a few times. This chain connects TRBV2 to TRBJ2-7; D gene unclear. The V gene lost 7 bases and the J gene lost 2 bases, with 18 bases spanning the gap. CDR3 size: 15 residues. The V gene's germline CDR1 is SNHLY and CDR2 FYNNEI. This chain's CDR3 is CASTATLSGTYEQYF. CDR3 nucleotide sequence: TGTGCCAGCACCGCGACCTTATCCGGCACCTACGAGCAGTACTTC.

This clonotype was counted a few times. The genes are TRBV5-4 and TRBJ2-3, with D possibly matching TRBD1 (5 bases). The CDR3 runs 15 residues. Per the germline V gene, CDR1 is SGHNT and CDR2 is YYREEE (reference sequence). V was cut by 0 bases and J by 0 bases, with 8 bases left in between. In DNA, the CDR3 is TGTGCCAGCAGCTTGGACAGGAGAAGCACAGATACGCAGTATTTT. Amino acids: CASSLDRRSTDTQYF.

This clonotype was observed a handful of times. V and J are TRBV21-1 and TRBJ2-7; the D call TRBD2 from the table was never checked on the DNA. TRBV21-1 is a recognized pseudogene. The CDR3 is 13 amino acids. In DNA form, the CDR3 reads TGTGCCAGCCCCGGGGCCCTGGCCTACGAGCAGTACTTC. Its protein product is CASPGALAYEQYF.

This rearrangement joins TRBV12-5 to TRBJ2-1; the match to TRBD2 covers 9 bases. Losses at the gene ends were 1 base for V and 4 bases for J; bases not matched to a gene: 2. The CDR3 extends over 15 amino acids. Germline V gene sequence: CDR1 LGHNT, CDR2 FRNRAP. The CDR3 DNA reads as TGTGCTAGTGGTTTGGGACTAGCGGTGTACAATGAGCAGTTCTTC. Amino acids: CASGLGLAVYNEQFF.

The CDR3 loop reads CSARGFGGKSTDTQYF. The CDR3 nucleotides read TGCAGTGCTAGGGGTTTCGGGGGTAAAAGCACAGATACGCAGTATTTT. The chain links TRBV20-1 to TRBJ2-3, with D maybe TRBD2 (6 bases). Trimming took 3 bases from V and 0 from J, leaving 16 bases between them. Germline CDR1 reads DFQATT; CDR2 reads SNEGSKA (reference sequence). The CDR3 covers 16 residues.

This clonotype has just a few counts. The V gene is TRBV5-1, the J gene TRBJ2-5, with D possibly matching TRBD1 (5 bases). V lost 2 bases and J lost 4, with 9 bases in between. The germline gives CDR1 SGHRS, CDR2 YFSETQ. This CDR3 contains 13 residues. CDR3 bases: TGCGCCAGCAGCTTCAAGACAGTAGAGACCCAGTACTTC. Translation: CASSFKTVETQYF.

This clonotype came up a few times. The chain combines TRBV9 with TRBJ1-1; D is possibly TRBD1 (5 bases). Germline V gives CDR1 SGDLS, CDR2 YYNGEE. There are 14 residues in the CDR3. V was pared by 0 bases and J by 3 bases, with 9 bases between. The CDR3 here is CASSVVTGHTEAFF. The CDR3 DNA reads TGTGCCAGCAGCGTAGTCACAGGACACACTGAAGCTTTCTTT. The full variable domain, rest sourced from reference TRBV9 and TRBJ1-1, is DSGVTQTPKHLITATGQRVTLRCSPRSGDLSVYWYQQSLDQGLQFLIQYYNGEERAKGNILERFSAQQFPDLHSELNLSSLELGDSALYFCASSVVTGHTEAFFGQGTRLTVV.

This sequence joins TRBV6-5 and TRBJ2-3; possible D gene TRBD2, 6 bases. CDR1 is MNHEY and CDR2 is SVGAGI in the germline V gene. The CDR3 totals 16 residues. Trimming cost V 0 bases and J 2 bases, with 12 bases left between them. CDR3 protein: CASSYSIAESTDTQYF. For the CDR3, the DNA is TGTGCCAGCAGTTACTCAATAGCGGAGTCCACAGATACGCAGTATTTT.

The CDR3: CASTTQGDFTGELFF. CDR3 nucleotide sequence: TGTGCCAGCACTACGCAGGGGGATTTCACCGGGGAGCTGTTTTTT. This chain links TRBV28 with TRBJ2-2; TRBD1 matches at 7 bases. The trim removed 7 bases at V and 4 bases at J, leaving 9 bases unmatched. CDR1 and CDR2 from the germline V gene are MDHEN and SYDVKM. The CDR3 sequence is 15 residues long.

The genes are TRBV20-1 and TRBJ1-1; the D is unclear. The CDR3 contains 14 residues. The V gene lost 2 bases and the J gene lost 4 bases, with 14 bases spanning the gap. Germline-derived CDR1 and CDR2 are DFQATT and SNEGSKA (reference sequence). The DNA of the CDR3 is TGCAGTGCTAGAACGTTAGATTGGAGCACTGAAGCTTTCTTT. Amino acid sequence: CSARTLDWSTEAFF.

The rearrangement joins TRBV27 to TRBJ1-1, with a tentative D call TRBD1 (5 bases). Germline V gives CDR1 MNHEY, CDR2 SMNVEV (reference sequence). This CDR3 comprises 14 residues. V was trimmed by 5 bases and J by 0 bases, leaving 10 bases between them. Here the CDR3 DNA reads TGTGCCAGCAGTAAACAGGTTATGAACACTGAAGCTTTCTTT. The encoded protein is CASSKQVMNTEAFF.

This clonotype turned up a few times. CDR3 sequence (DNA): TGTGCCAGCAACACTAGGTCCAGTTTCGAGCAGCCCCAGCATTTT. As protein: CASNTRSSFEQPQHF. The J gene is TRBJ1-5, the V gene TRBV27, with unresolved D. Germline assignment: CDR1 MNHEY and CDR2 SMNVEV (reference sequence). The ends were cut back, 7 bases at V and 7 bases at J, with 20 bases in the middle. The CDR3 is 15 residues long.